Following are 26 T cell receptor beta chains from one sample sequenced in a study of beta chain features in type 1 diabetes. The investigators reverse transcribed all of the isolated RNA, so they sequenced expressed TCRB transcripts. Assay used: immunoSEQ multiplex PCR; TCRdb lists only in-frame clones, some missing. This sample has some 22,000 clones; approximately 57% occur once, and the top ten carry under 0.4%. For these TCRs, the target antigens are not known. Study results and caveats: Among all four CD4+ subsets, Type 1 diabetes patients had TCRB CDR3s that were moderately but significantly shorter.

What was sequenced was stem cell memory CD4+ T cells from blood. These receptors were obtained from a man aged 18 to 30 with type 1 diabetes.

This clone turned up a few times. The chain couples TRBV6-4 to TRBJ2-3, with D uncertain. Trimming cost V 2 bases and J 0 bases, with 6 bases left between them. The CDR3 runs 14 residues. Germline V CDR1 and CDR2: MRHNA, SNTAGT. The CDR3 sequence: CASSDPGSTDTQYF. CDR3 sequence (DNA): TGTGCCAGCAGTGACCCAGGTAGCACAGATACGCAGTATTTT.

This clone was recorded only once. Here the CDR3 DNA reads TGTGCCAGCTCATCAGGGGGACAGGGGCAATACGAGCAGTACTTC. As protein: CASSSGGQGQYEQYF. The chain is built from TRBV18 and TRBJ2-7; 10 nucleotides align to TRBD1. The CDR3 extends over 15 amino acids. Germline V gene sequence: CDR1 KGHSH, CDR2 LQKENI. With V trimmed by 5 bases and J by 4 bases, 8 bases remained unmatched.

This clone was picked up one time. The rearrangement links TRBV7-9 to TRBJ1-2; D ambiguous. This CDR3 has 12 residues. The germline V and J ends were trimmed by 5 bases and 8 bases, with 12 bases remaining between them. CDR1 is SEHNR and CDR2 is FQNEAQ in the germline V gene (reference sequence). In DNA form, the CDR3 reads TGTGCCAGCAGCCGAGGAGGGTGGGGCTACACCTTC. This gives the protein CASSRGGWGYTF.

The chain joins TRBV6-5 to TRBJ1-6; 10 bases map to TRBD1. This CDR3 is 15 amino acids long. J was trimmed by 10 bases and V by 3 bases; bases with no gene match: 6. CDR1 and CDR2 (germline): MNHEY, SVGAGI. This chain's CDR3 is CASSYSGTGVSPLHF. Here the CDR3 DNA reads TGTGCCAGCAGTTATTCCGGGACAGGGGTCTCACCCCTCCACTTT.

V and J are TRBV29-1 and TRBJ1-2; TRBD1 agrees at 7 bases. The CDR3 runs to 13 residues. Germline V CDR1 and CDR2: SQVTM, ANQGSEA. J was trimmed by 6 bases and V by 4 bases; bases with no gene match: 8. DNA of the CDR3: TGCAGCGTTGTCTTATGGCAGGGGGATGGCTACACCTTC. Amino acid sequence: CSVVLWQGDGYTF.

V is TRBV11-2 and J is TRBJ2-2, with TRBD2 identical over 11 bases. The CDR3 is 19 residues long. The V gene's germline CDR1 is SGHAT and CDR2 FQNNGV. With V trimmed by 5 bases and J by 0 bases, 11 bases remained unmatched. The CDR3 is CASSTKGTSGFANTGELFF. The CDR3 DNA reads TGTGCCAGCAGCACAAAAGGGACTAGCGGTTTCGCGAACACCGGGGAGCTGTTTTTT. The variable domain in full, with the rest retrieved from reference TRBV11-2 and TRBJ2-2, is EAGVAQSPRYKIIEKRQSVAFWCNPISGHATLYWYQQILGQGPKLLIQFQNNGVVDDSQLPKDRFSAERLKGVDSTLKIQPAKLEDSAVYLCASSTKGTSGFANTGELFFGEGSRLTVL.

As DNA, the CDR3 is TGCGCCAGCAGCCAACTTTCCCCGAGGGGGAAAGAGACCCAGTACTTC. Its protein product is CASSQLSPRGKETQYF. The chain links TRBV4-1 to TRBJ2-5; D might be TRBD1 (6 bases). V gave up 2 bases and J gave up 3 bases, with 16 bases separating them. Germline CDR1 reads MGHRA; CDR2 reads YSYEKL. This CDR3 contains 16 residues.

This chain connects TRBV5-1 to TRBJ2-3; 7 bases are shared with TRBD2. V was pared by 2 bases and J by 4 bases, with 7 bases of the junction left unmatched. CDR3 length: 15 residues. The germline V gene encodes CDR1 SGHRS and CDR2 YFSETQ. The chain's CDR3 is CASSFERGRADTQYF. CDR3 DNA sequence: TGCGCCAGCAGCTTTGAACGGGGGAGGGCAGATACGCAGTATTTT.

The CDR3 loop reads CASSEKNSGTLSSYEQYF. The CDR3 bases are TGTGCCAGCAGTGAGAAAAACTCCGGGACACTGAGCTCCTACGAGCAGTACTTC. V usage is TRBV27 and J usage is TRBJ2-7, with a possible D match to TRBD1 (6 bases). This CDR3 spans 18 amino acids. The ends were cut back, 5 bases at V and 0 bases at J, with 23 bases in the middle. Germline-derived CDR1 and CDR2 are MNHEY and SMNVEV (reference sequence).

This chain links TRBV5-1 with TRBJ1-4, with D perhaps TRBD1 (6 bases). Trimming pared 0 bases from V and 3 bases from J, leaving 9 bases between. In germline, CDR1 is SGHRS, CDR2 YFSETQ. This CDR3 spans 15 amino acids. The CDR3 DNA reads TGCGCCAGCAGCTTGGACAGGGAACCTAATGAAAAACTGTTTTTT. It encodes CASSLDREPNEKLFF.

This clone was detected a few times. CDR3 loop: CASSRNTGTSTETQYF. CDR3 bases: TGCGCCAGCAGCCGGAACACCGGGACTAGCACTGAGACCCAGTACTTC. The chain joins TRBV4-1 to TRBJ2-5; 9 positions agree with TRBD2. In germline, CDR1 is MGHRA, CDR2 YSYEKL. CDR3 size: 16 residues. V was clipped by 4 bases and J by 5 bases; unmatched bases: 11.

CDR3 sequence (DNA): TGTGCCAGCAGTGCGCAAACGACTGGTACAGATACGCAGTATTTT. Protein sequence: CASSAQTTGTDTQYF. This chain joins TRBV2 and TRBJ2-3, with D unresolved. This CDR3 contains 15 residues. Germline V CDR1 and CDR2: SNHLY, FYNNEI. The ends were cut back, 4 bases at V and 3 bases at J, with 14 bases in the middle.

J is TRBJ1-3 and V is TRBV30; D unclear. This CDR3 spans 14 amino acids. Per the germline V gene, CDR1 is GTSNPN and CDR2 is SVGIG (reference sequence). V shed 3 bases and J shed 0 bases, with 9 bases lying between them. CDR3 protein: CAWSAGNSGNTIYF. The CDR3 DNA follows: TGTGCCTGGAGCGCGGGTAACTCTGGAAACACCATATATTTT. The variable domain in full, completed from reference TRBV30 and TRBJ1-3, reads SQTIHQWPATLVQPVGSPLSLECTVEGTSNPNLYWYRQAAGRGLQLLFYSVGIGQISSEVPQNLSASRPQDRQFILSSKKLLLSDSGFYLCAWSAGNSGNTIYFGEGSWLTVV.

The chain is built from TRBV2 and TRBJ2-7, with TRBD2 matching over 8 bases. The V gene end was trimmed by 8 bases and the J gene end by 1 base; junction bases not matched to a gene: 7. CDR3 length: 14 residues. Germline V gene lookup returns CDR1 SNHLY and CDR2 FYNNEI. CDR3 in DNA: TGTGCCAGCCTTTCGAGCGGGAGTTCCTACGAGCAGTACTTC. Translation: CASLSSGSSYEQYF.

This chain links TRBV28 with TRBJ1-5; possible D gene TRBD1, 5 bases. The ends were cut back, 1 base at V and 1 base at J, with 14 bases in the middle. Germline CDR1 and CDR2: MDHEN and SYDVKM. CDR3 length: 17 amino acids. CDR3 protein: CASSLLQGSRSNQPQHF. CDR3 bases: TGTGCCAGCAGTTTATTGCAGGGTAGTAGGAGCAATCAGCCCCAGCATTTT.

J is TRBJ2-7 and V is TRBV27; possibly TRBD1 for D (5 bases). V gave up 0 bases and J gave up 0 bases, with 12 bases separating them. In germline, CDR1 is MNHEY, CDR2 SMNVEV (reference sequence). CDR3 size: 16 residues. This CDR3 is CASSLSIQGSSYEQYF. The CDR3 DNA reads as TGTGCCAGCAGTTTATCGATCCAGGGCAGCTCCTACGAGCAGTACTTC.

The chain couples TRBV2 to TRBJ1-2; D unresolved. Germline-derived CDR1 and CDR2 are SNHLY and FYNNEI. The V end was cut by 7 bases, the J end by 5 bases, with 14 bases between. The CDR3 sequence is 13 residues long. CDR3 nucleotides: TGTGCCAGCACCCTGGCGTTGGAGTATGGCTACACCTTC. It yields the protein CASTLALEYGYTF.

The CDR3 sequence is CASSLVDRNTGELFF. The CDR3 DNA is TGTGCCAGCAGTTTGGTAGACAGGAACACCGGGGAGCTGTTTTTT. The chain employs TRBV28 and TRBJ2-2; the D gene is possibly TRBD1 (5 bases). Germline loops: CDR1 MDHEN, CDR2 SYDVKM. This CDR3 has 15 amino acids. V shed 3 bases and J shed 1 base, with 9 bases lying between them.

In DNA form, the CDR3 reads TGCAGTGTAGGGGGAATCTACGAGCAGTACTTC. Its translation: CSVGGIYEQYF. The V and J genes are TRBV20-1 and TRBJ2-7, with D tentatively TRBD1 (6 bases). Deletions cut 7 bases from V and 3 bases from J, with 10 bases between. Per germline, CDR1 DFQATT and CDR2 SNEGSKA (reference sequence). This CDR3 contains 11 residues.

The CDR3 region has the DNA TGTGCCAGCTCCACGCGACTAGCGGGAAGCGGGGAGACCCAGTACTTC. Encoded protein: CASSTRLAGSGETQYF. The rearrangement uses TRBV18 and TRBJ2-5; TRBD2 agrees at 11 bases. From germline, CDR1 is KGHSH and CDR2 LQKENI. This CDR3 has 16 residues. V dropped 6 bases and J dropped 5; count of bases not matched to a gene: 11.

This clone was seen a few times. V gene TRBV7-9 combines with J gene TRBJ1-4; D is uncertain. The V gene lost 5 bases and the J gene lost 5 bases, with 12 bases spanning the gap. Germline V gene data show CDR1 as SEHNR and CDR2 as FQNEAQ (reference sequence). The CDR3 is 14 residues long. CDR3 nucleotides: TGTGCCAGCAGCCCGACGGGAGTCAATGAAAAACTGTTTTTT. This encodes CASSPTGVNEKLFF.

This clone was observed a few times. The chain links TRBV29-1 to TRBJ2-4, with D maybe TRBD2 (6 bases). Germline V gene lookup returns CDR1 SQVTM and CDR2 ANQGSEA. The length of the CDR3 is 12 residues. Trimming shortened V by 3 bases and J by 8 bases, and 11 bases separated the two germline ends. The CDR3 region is CSVEGLGYIQYF. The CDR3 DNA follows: TGCAGCGTTGAGGGACTGGGGTACATTCAGTACTTC.

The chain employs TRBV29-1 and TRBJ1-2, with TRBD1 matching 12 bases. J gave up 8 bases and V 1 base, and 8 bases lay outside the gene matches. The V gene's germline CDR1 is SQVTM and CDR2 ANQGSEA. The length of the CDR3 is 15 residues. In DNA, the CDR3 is TGCAGCGTTGAAGCTCGGAGGGACAGGGGGCGAGGCTACACCTTC. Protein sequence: CSVEARRDRGRGYTF.

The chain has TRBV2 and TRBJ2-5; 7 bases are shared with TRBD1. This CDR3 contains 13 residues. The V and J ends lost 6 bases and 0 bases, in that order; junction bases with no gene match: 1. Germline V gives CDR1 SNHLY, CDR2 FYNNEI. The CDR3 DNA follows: TGTGCCAGCAGGGGGACAGACCAAGAGACCCAGTACTTC. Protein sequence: CASRGTDQETQYF.

The CDR3 sequence is CASSLRVGAGTEAFF. CDR3 DNA sequence: TGCGCCAGCAGCTTGAGGGTAGGGGCCGGCACTGAAGCTTTCTTT. The chain has TRBV5-1 and TRBJ1-1, with D maybe TRBD1 (5 bases). There are 15 residues in the CDR3. Germline CDR1 and CDR2: SGHRS and YFSETQ. V lost 1 base and J 4 bases, leaving 14 bases between the germline ends. The full variable domain, its missing parts supplied by reference TRBV5-1 and TRBJ1-1, is KAGVTQTPRYLIKTRGQQVTLSCSPISGHRSVSWYQQTPGQGLQFLFEYFSETQRNKGNFPGRFSGRQFSNSRSEMNVSTLELGDSALYLCASSLRVGAGTEAFFGQGTRLTVV.

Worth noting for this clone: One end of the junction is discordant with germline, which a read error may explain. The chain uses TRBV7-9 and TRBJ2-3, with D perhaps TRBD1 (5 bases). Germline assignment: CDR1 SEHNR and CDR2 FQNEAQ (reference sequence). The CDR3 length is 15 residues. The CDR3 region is CASNLAAGIADTQYF. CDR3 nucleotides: TGTGCCAGCAACTTAGCCGCAGGGATCGCAGATACGCAGTATTTT.